The 19 T cell receptor beta chains reported below all come from one sample, sequenced in a study of shared clonotypes between healthy human individuals. Assay used: immunoSEQ multiplex PCR; TCRdb lists only in-frame clones, some missing. In the table there are 2,500,000 or so clones, 85% to 95% of which are singletons. Sequencing used naive CD4+ T cells from PBMCs. Documented subset: CD45RA+ positively selected. The receptor source for this set is a man in his late teens or twenties in good health. Some clones in this sample may be carry-over from other donors' samples.

CDR3 nucleotide sequence: TGTGCCAGCAGTGGCGGACAGGGGGACACTGAAGCTTTCTTT. Its translation: CASSGGQGDTEAFF. The rearrangement uses TRBV28 and TRBJ1-1, with TRBD1 identical over 10 bases. The trim removed 5 bases at V and 3 bases at J, leaving 3 bases unmatched. The germline gives CDR1 MDHEN, CDR2 SYDVKM. The CDR3 covers 14 residues. The full variable domain, completed using reference TRBV28 and TRBJ1-1, is DVKVTQSSRYLVKRTGEKVFLECVQDMDHENMFWYRQDPGLGLRLIYFSYDVKMKEKGDIPEGYSVSREKKERFSLILESASTNQTSMYLCASSGGQGDTEAFFGQGTRLTVV.

The chain couples TRBV6-5 to TRBJ2-1; D is possibly TRBD2 (6 bases). Trimming took off 2 bases at V and 14 bases at J, with 22 bases between the two ends. The V gene's germline CDR1 is MNHEY and CDR2 SVGAGI. The CDR3 covers 15 residues. The CDR3 nucleotides read TGTGCCAGCAGTTACGAGGAGGGTGCCGGGACTCTTGAGTTCTTC. Translated, it gives CASSYEEGAGTLEFF.

This chain uses TRBV10-1 with TRBJ1-1; D possibly corresponds to TRBD1 (6 bases). CDR1 and CDR2 (germline): WNHNN, SYGVQD (reference sequence). This CDR3 is built from 13 residues. The V gene lost 0 bases and the J gene lost 6 bases, with 8 bases spanning the gap. This CDR3 is CASSESGTSEAFF. Written as DNA, the CDR3 is TGCGCCAGCAGTGAGTCGGGGACATCTGAAGCTTTCTTT.

The chain recombines TRBV6-1 with TRBJ1-1; D is undetermined. The germline V and J ends were trimmed by 7 bases and 4 bases, with 16 bases remaining between them. Germline lookup yields CDR1 MNHNS and CDR2 SASEGT. The CDR3 consists of 14 residues. The CDR3 nucleotides are TGTGCCAGCATGACCGGACCTGGACGCACTGAAGCTTTCTTT. Translated, it gives CASMTGPGRTEAFF.

The rearrangement joins TRBV23-1 to TRBJ1-5; tentatively, D is TRBD1 (6 bases). TRBV23-1 qualifies as an ORF whose function is uncertain. The CDR3 length is 19 residues. The V end lost 3 bases, the J end lost 2 bases, and 23 bases lay between the germline ends. The DNA for the CDR3 is TGCGCCAGCAGTCAGTCCGCCCGGGACACACTAATCCGCAATCAGCCCCAGCATTTT. Its translation is CASSQSARDTLIRNQPQHF.

CDR3 loop: CAWNPGPNEKLFF. The CDR3 nucleotides read TGTGCCTGGAACCCGGGACCTAATGAAAAACTGTTTTTT. The rearrangement joins TRBV30 to TRBJ1-4; tentative D call: TRBD1 (5 bases). Trimming stripped 4 bases from V and 3 bases from J, with 9 bases between. This CDR3 spans 13 amino acids. The germline V gene has CDR1 GTSNPN and CDR2 SVGIG (reference sequence).

The CDR3 region is CASSLGAPYNSPLHF. As DNA, the CDR3 is TGTGCCAGCAGCTTGGGGGCACCTTATAATTCACCCCTCCACTTT. This rearrangement joins TRBV5-4 to TRBJ1-6; D gene unclear. Trimming cost V 0 bases and J 4 bases, with 8 bases left between them. The length of the CDR3 is 15 residues. Germline CDR1 is SGHNT and CDR2 is YYREEE (reference sequence). Full variable domain (missing parts from reference TRBV5-4 and TRBJ1-6): ETGVTQSPTHLIKTRGQQVTLRCSSQSGHNTVSWYQQALGQGPQFIFQYYREEENGRGNFPPRFSGLQFPNYSSELNVNALELDDSALYLCASSLGAPYNSPLHFGNGTRLTVT.

The rearrangement joins TRBV9 to TRBJ2-2, with TRBD1 as a possible D gene (6 bases). CDR3 length: 17 residues. Germline V CDR1 and CDR2: SGDLS, YYNGEE. The V gene lost 0 bases and the J gene lost 3 bases, with 15 bases spanning the gap. The CDR3 is CASSVGVRTEYTGELFF. In DNA form, the CDR3 reads TGTGCCAGCAGCGTAGGGGTTAGGACAGAGTACACCGGGGAGCTGTTTTTT.

In its sample, this clone was seen once. The rearrangement uses TRBV4-2 and TRBJ2-7, with TRBD2 matching over 8 bases. With V trimmed by 1 base and J by 2 bases, 4 bases remained unmatched. CDR1 is LGHNA and CDR2 is YNFKEQ in the germline V gene. The CDR3 sequence is 15 residues long. The CDR3 DNA follows: TGTGCCAGCAGCCAAGGGGGACTAGGTCCCTACGAGCAGTACTTC. It is translated as CASSQGGLGPYEQYF.

The rearrangement joins TRBV6-5 to TRBJ1-4; 9 nucleotides line up with TRBD1. The CDR3 is 14 residues long. V dropped 6 bases and J dropped 8; count of bases not matched to a gene: 7. The germline V gene encodes CDR1 MNHEY and CDR2 SVGAGI. CDR3 sequence reads: CASRNRGRQEKLFF. Here the CDR3 DNA reads TGTGCCAGCAGAAACAGGGGGCGACAGGAAAAACTGTTTTTT.

Turning to this clone: The sample carries other DNA sequences with the same CDR3. The CDR3 DNA sequence: TGTGCCAGTAGTAGACAGAATCAGCCCCAGCATTTT. This encodes CASSRQNQPQHF. This rearrangement joins TRBV19 to TRBJ1-5; D might be TRBD1 (5 bases). The CDR3 extends over 12 amino acids. The germline V and J ends were trimmed by 4 bases and 4 bases, with 5 bases remaining between them. Germline V gene sequence: CDR1 LNHDA, CDR2 SQIVND (reference sequence).

The table lists this clone with a count of one. This chain joins TRBV10-3 and TRBJ2-1; 14 nucleotides line up with TRBD2. Germline loops: CDR1 ENHRY, CDR2 SYGVKD. Trimming cost V 4 bases and J 3 bases; bases outside gene matches: 11. The CDR3 sequence is 19 residues long. The CDR3 spells CAISGISSGLAGDYNEQFF. The CDR3 DNA reads TGTGCCATCAGTGGGATAAGTTCGGGACTAGCGGGAGACTACAATGAGCAGTTCTTC.

This clone was counted only a few times. The chain combines TRBV6-5 with TRBJ1-1; perhaps TRBD1 as D (5 bases). Trimming pared 6 bases from V and 7 bases from J, leaving 12 bases between. Germline lookup yields CDR1 MNHEY and CDR2 SVGAGI. The CDR3 consists of 12 residues. The CDR3 loop is CASSKDTYEAFF. DNA for the CDR3: TGTGCCAGCAGCAAGGACACCTATGAAGCTTTCTTT.

CDR3 protein: CSVSPRLSSYEQYF. Written as DNA, the CDR3 is TGCAGCGTCTCCCCAAGATTGTCCTCCTACGAGCAGTACTTC. V gene TRBV29-1 combines with J gene TRBJ2-7; D is undetermined. The germline V gene encodes CDR1 SQVTM and CDR2 ANQGSEA. Trimming cost V 6 bases and J 0 bases, with 15 bases left between them. This CDR3 comprises 14 residues.

The chain is built from TRBV7-2 and TRBJ1-2; no firm D call. The CDR3 contains 13 residues. The germline gives CDR1 SGHTA, CDR2 FQGNSA. Trimming cost V 6 bases and J 4 bases, with 12 bases left between them. CDR3 DNA sequence: TGTGCCAGCAGTCCCGGACGGACCTATGGCTACACCTTC. Translation: CASSPGRTYGYTF.

On this clone: This sample includes further DNA sequences coding for the same CDR3. This chain links TRBV7-3 with TRBJ2-1, with 9 positions matching TRBD2. The germline gives CDR1 SGHTA, CDR2 FQGTGA. There are 15 residues in the CDR3. V lost 1 base to trimming and J lost 3 bases; unmatched junction nucleotides: 1. This CDR3 reads CASSLRREGYNEQFF. CDR3 nucleotide sequence: TGTGCCAGCAGCTTAAGGCGGGAGGGCTACAATGAGCAGTTCTTC.

The V call is TRBV4-1, the J call TRBJ2-7, with 12 bases identical to TRBD1. The germline V gene has CDR1 MGHRA and CDR2 YSYEKL. With V trimmed by 4 bases and J by 5 bases, 9 bases remained unmatched. This CDR3 comprises 16 residues. CDR3 bases: TGCGCCAGCAGCCGGGTGTCGGGACAGGGGGCTAACGAGCAGTACTTC. This translates into CASSRVSGQGANEQYF.

The CDR3 DNA is TGTGCCAGCAGCCTCTTATTTGCAGGGCAAGAGACCCAGTACTTC. This sequence encodes CASSLLFAGQETQYF. The chain joins TRBV5-8 to TRBJ2-5, with D maybe TRBD1 (5 bases). The CDR3 consists of 15 residues. Trimming left V 4 bases short and J 2 bases short, with 15 bases between. CDR1 is SGHTS and CDR2 is YDEGEE in the germline V gene.

This sequence joins TRBV28 and TRBJ1-2; TRBD1 matches 12 bases. CDR3 length: 16 amino acids. The germline V gene encodes CDR1 MDHEN and CDR2 SYDVKM. After removal of 3 bases from V and 8 bases from J, the junction contained 10 bases not matched to a gene. The CDR3 reads CASSFTGQGAGWGYTF. For the CDR3, the DNA is TGTGCCAGCAGTTTTACGGGACAGGGGGCGGGTTGGGGCTACACCTTC.